These 32 T cell receptor beta chains were all obtained from the same sample, sequenced in a study of beta chain features in type 1 diabetes. Since all of the isolated RNA was reverse transcribed, expressed TCRB transcripts were what got sequenced. Only in-frame clones appear in the TCRdb table, and some are missing; sequencing was by immunoSEQ multiplex PCR. This sample has a few hundred thousand clones, with more than 12% found just once. The sequencing input was naive CD4+ T cells from blood. All receptors come from a woman younger than 30 in good health.

This clone was counted a few times. The rearrangement joins TRBV9 to TRBJ2-3; the D is unclear. Per germline, CDR1 SGDLS and CDR2 YYNGEE. V was clipped by 3 bases and J by 2 bases, with 13 bases between them. The CDR3 runs to 15 residues. CDR3 sequence reads: CASSAPLEFTDTQYF. The CDR3, as DNA: TGTGCCAGCAGCGCCCCTCTAGAATTCACAGATACGCAGTATTTT.

The table lists this clone with a count of one. The chain combines TRBV28 with TRBJ1-5; 7 bases are shared with TRBD1. In germline, CDR1 is MDHEN, CDR2 SYDVKM. The CDR3 runs to 13 residues. V shed 8 bases, J shed 4 bases, and the junction held 5 bases outside the gene matches. CDR3 protein: CASQGQANQPQHF. The CDR3 DNA reads as TGTGCCAGCCAAGGACAGGCGAATCAGCCCCAGCATTTT.

This clone came up a few times. J is TRBJ1-1 and V is TRBV4-1; no clear D gene. V was cut by 4 bases and J by 3 bases, with 9 bases left in between. The CDR3 runs 13 residues. CDR1 and CDR2 (germline): MGHRA, YSYEKL. In DNA form, the CDR3 reads TGCGCCAGCAGCCCCGGAGGCGACACTGAAGCTTTCTTT. This gives the protein CASSPGGDTEAFF.

The chain carries TRBV29-1 and TRBJ1-5; perhaps TRBD1 as D (5 bases). The V gene's germline CDR1 is SQVTM and CDR2 ANQGSEA. CDR3 length: 13 amino acids. Trimming removed 7 bases at V and 4 bases at J, with 14 bases between. The CDR3 spells CSASPGGNQPQHF. The CDR3 nucleotides read TGCAGCGCAAGCCCGGGGGGGAATCAGCCCCAGCATTTT.

This clone was counted a few times. The rearrangement links TRBV15 to TRBJ2-2; 11 bases match TRBD2. The length of the CDR3 is 12 residues. Per germline, CDR1 LNHNV and CDR2 YYDKDF (reference sequence). V gave up 4 bases and J gave up 13 bases; unmatched junction bases: 2. CDR3 in amino acids: CATSTLAGGLFF. Written as DNA, the CDR3 is TGTGCCACCAGCACTCTAGCGGGAGGGCTGTTTTTT.

This clone was observed a handful of times. The rearrangement links TRBV28 to TRBJ2-7; a weak D match, TRBD1 (5 bases). V lost 11 bases, J lost 0 bases, and 17 bases lay in between. Germline CDR1 MDHEN, CDR2 SYDVKM. This CDR3 region has 14 residues. CDR3 nucleotides: TGTGCCGTCCTCCAGGGCAGCAGCTCCTACGAGCAGTACTTC. It is translated as CAVLQGSSSYEQYF.

This clone was picked up a small number of times. The chain carries TRBV4-1 and TRBJ2-5, with a possible D match to TRBD2 (6 bases). Germline CDR1 is MGHRA and CDR2 is YSYEKL. V was pared by 1 base and J by 2 bases, with 14 bases between. The CDR3 has 16 residues. In DNA form, the CDR3 reads TGCGCCAGCAGCCAAGGGGGGGACGGGACTCAAGAGACCCAGTACTTC. Translated: CASSQGGDGTQETQYF.

J is TRBJ2-1 and V is TRBV5-1; D is unresolved. This CDR3 has 17 amino acids. The V end was cut by 0 bases, the J end by 0 bases, with 13 bases between. CDR1 and CDR2 from the germline V gene are SGHRS and YFSETQ. CDR3 residues: CASSLEATGSSYNEQFF. The CDR3 bases are TGCGCCAGCAGCTTGGAAGCGACGGGTAGCTCCTACAATGAGCAGTTCTTC.

The chain uses TRBV28 and TRBJ2-4; the D gene is possibly TRBD1 (5 bases). Between the trimmed V and J ends, which lost 4 bases and 14 bases, there was a span of 15 bases. The germline CDR1 and CDR2 sequences are MDHEN and SYDVKM. This CDR3 has 12 residues. The CDR3 reads CASSSSTVLEYF. In nucleotides, the CDR3 is TGTGCCAGCAGTTCGTCGACAGTGCTAGAGTACTTC.

In its sample, this clone was seen a few times. The V call is TRBV20-1, the J call TRBJ1-4; D remains unclear. Germline V gene lookup returns CDR1 DFQATT and CDR2 SNEGSKA (reference sequence). The CDR3 contains 11 residues. V was pared by 3 bases and J by 6 bases, with 5 bases between. This CDR3 reads CSARSYEKLFF. As DNA, the CDR3 is TGCAGTGCTAGGAGTTATGAAAAACTGTTTTTT.

This clone was seen a few times. The V gene is TRBV7-2, the J gene TRBJ2-5, with 8 bases that match TRBD1. CDR3 length: 14 residues. The junction had 1 base not matched to a gene; V was cut back by 3 bases and J by 1 base. Germline V lookup: CDR1 SGHTA, CDR2 FQGNSA. The CDR3 DNA sequence: TGTGCCAGCAGCTTGGACAGGGTCCAAGAGACCCAGTACTTC. This translates into CASSLDRVQETQYF.

This rearrangement joins TRBV4-1 to TRBJ2-3; tentative D call: TRBD1 (5 bases). Germline values: CDR1 MGHRA, CDR2 YSYEKL. Trimming pared 0 bases from V and 5 bases from J, leaving 21 bases between. The CDR3 sequence is 18 residues long. DNA of the CDR3: TGCGCCAGCAGCCAAGATAGGGCAGGGAATAATTTCAGAGATACGCAGTATTTT. As protein: CASSQDRAGNNFRDTQYF.

The gene calls are TRBV7-2 and TRBJ2-7; the match to TRBD2 covers 10 bases. This CDR3 spans 16 amino acids. Germline lookup yields CDR1 SGHTA and CDR2 FQGNSA. V lost 5 bases and J lost 7; bases outside the gene matches: 14. As DNA, the CDR3 is TGTGCCAGCAGCCTCCCCGGGCGAGCGGGAGGGAGGGAGCAGTACTTC. Protein: CASSLPGRAGGREQYF.

The chain links TRBV9 to TRBJ2-7; 10 bases are a match to TRBD2. Losses at the gene ends were 3 bases for V and 0 bases for J; bases not matched to a gene: 9. CDR3 size: 17 residues. Germline V gene lookup returns CDR1 SGDLS and CDR2 YYNGEE. This CDR3 reads CASSASGSAKGSYEQYF. The CDR3 nucleotides read TGTGCCAGCAGCGCTAGCGGGAGCGCGAAAGGCTCCTACGAGCAGTACTTC.

This clone turned up a few times. The chain has TRBV18 and TRBJ1-1; weak D call: TRBD1 (6 bases). V was clipped by 6 bases and J by 1 base, with 18 bases between them. CDR3 length: 16 amino acids. Germline CDR1 is KGHSH and CDR2 is LQKENI. The CDR3 DNA sequence: TGTGCCAGCTCCCCCGACAGGTGGGGATCGAACACTGAAGCTTTCTTT. Protein sequence: CASSPDRWGSNTEAFF.

The chain couples TRBV28 to TRBJ2-7, with D perhaps TRBD2 (5 bases). Trimming took 10 bases from V and 2 from J, leaving 15 bases between them. CDR1 is MDHEN and CDR2 is SYDVKM in the germline V gene. The CDR3 runs 13 residues. The CDR3 reads CATRGGPTYEQYF. The CDR3 DNA reads as TGTGCCACAAGAGGAGGACCCACCTACGAGCAGTACTTC.

This clone has only a few counts. The chain links TRBV28 to TRBJ2-7; a weak D match, TRBD2 (5 bases). Trimming cost V 4 bases and J 5 bases, with 21 bases left between them. Germline V lookup: CDR1 MDHEN, CDR2 SYDVKM. This CDR3 region has 16 residues. The CDR3 loop is CASSSPTGGSSDEQYF. DNA of the CDR3: TGTGCCAGCAGTTCCCCAACGGGCGGAAGTAGCGACGAGCAGTACTTC.

The chain uses TRBV7-3 and TRBJ1-2, with 8 bases lining up with TRBD1. Unmatched junction bases numbered 6, after V lost 5 bases and J lost 7 bases. CDR3 length: 13 amino acids. Germline V gene data show CDR1 as SGHTA and CDR2 as FQGTGA. The CDR3 here is CASSEDRASGYTF. DNA for the CDR3: TGTGCCAGCAGCGAGGACAGGGCTAGTGGCTACACCTTC.

This clone was detected a few times. The chain couples TRBV27 to TRBJ2-5; 9 bases fit TRBD2. CDR1 and CDR2 (germline): MNHEY, SMNVEV (reference sequence). V lost 8 bases and J lost 5; bases outside the gene matches: 9. CDR3 size: 14 residues. The CDR3 here is CASGAGGEWETQYF. The CDR3 nucleotides are TGTGCCAGCGGAGCGGGAGGAGAGTGGGAGACCCAGTACTTC.

This clone was seen more than once but under ten times. This sequence joins TRBV30 and TRBJ1-5, with 8 bases lining up with TRBD1. The CDR3 has 14 residues. After removal of 2 bases from V and 5 bases from J, the junction contained 5 bases not matched to a gene. Per germline, CDR1 GTSNPN and CDR2 SVGIG (reference sequence). The CDR3 here is CAWSFRQGHQPQHF. DNA for the CDR3: TGTGCCTGGAGTTTCCGACAGGGGCATCAGCCCCAGCATTTT.

This clone was observed a handful of times. The chain recombines TRBV30 with TRBJ2-1; 10 bases agree with TRBD2. The CDR3 is 15 amino acids. CDR1 GTSNPN and CDR2 SVGIG come from the germline V gene (reference sequence). V gave up 1 base and J gave up 3 bases; unmatched junction bases: 3. In DNA form, the CDR3 reads TGTGCCTGGAGTGAGGGACTAGCGTACTACAATGAGCAGTTCTTC. It specifies CAWSEGLAYYNEQFF.

The table lists this clone with a few counts. This chain joins TRBV30 and TRBJ2-1; 10 bases are shared with TRBD2. This CDR3 spans 14 amino acids. The V segment lost 3 bases and the J segment 8 bases; nucleotides outside the gene matches: 7. Per the germline V gene, CDR1 is GTSNPN and CDR2 is SVGIG (reference sequence). In nucleotides, the CDR3 is TGTGCCTGGAGAATAAGCGGGAGGGACGATGAGCAGTTCTTC. Its protein product is CAWRISGRDDEQFF.

DNA of the CDR3: TGTGCCTGGGGATCCGGGACTTGGAATCAGCCCCAGCATTTT. It yields the protein CAWGSGTWNQPQHF. V gene TRBV30 combines with J gene TRBJ1-5, with a tentative D call TRBD1 (5 bases). Per the germline V gene, CDR1 is GTSNPN and CDR2 is SVGIG (reference sequence). Trimming stripped 5 bases from V and 4 bases from J, with 15 bases between. CDR3 length: 14 residues.

The chain couples TRBV5-1 to TRBJ2-4, with 7 bases lining up with TRBD1. There are 17 residues in the CDR3. The J segment lost 0 bases and the V segment lost 3 bases, leaving 9 bases of the junction unmatched. CDR1 is SGHRS, CDR2 YFSETQ, per germline. The DNA for the CDR3 is TGCGCCAGCAGCTCCTCTACAGGACAGGTAGCCAAAAACATTCAGTACTTC. Its translation: CASSSSTGQVAKNIQYF.

The gene calls are TRBV28 and TRBJ2-3, with 13 positions matching TRBD2. Trimming at V came to 4 bases and at J to 6 bases, leaving 4 bases not matched to a gene. Germline CDR1 reads MDHEN; CDR2 reads SYDVKM. The CDR3 is 15 residues long. The CDR3 region is CASSSSLAGGDTQYF. DNA for the CDR3: TGTGCCAGCAGTTCGTCACTAGCGGGAGGGGATACGCAGTATTTT.

This clone appeared a few times. The genes are TRBV9 and TRBJ2-1, with 9 bases aligning to TRBD1. The CDR3 totals 15 residues. The germline gives CDR1 SGDLS, CDR2 YYNGEE. V shed 2 bases, J shed 2 bases, and the junction held 2 bases outside the gene matches. DNA for the CDR3: TGTGCCAGCAGCGTTACAGGGGGCCCCTACAATGAGCAGTTCTTC. It is translated as CASSVTGGPYNEQFF.

The DNA of the CDR3 is TGTGCCTGGGAACCGGGACAGCGCAACAATGAGCAGTTCTTC. Translation: CAWEPGQRNNEQFF. The V gene is TRBV30, the J gene TRBJ2-1; 7 bases map to TRBD1. Germline CDR1 GTSNPN, CDR2 SVGIG (reference sequence). J lost 5 bases, V lost 5 bases, and 9 bases had no gene match. This CDR3 is built from 14 residues.

This sequence joins TRBV19 and TRBJ2-7; the D gene is possibly TRBD1 (6 bases). The CDR3 extends over 14 amino acids. The germline V and J ends were trimmed by 4 bases and 1 base, with 11 bases remaining between them. From germline, CDR1 is LNHDA and CDR2 SQIVND (reference sequence). CDR3 in DNA: TGTGCCAGTAGTACGGGAACAGGGTCCTACGAGCAGTACTTC. This translates into CASSTGTGSYEQYF.

The table lists this clone with a few counts. The V and J genes are TRBV4-1 and TRBJ2-7, with 12 bases fitting TRBD2. The germline V gene encodes CDR1 MGHRA and CDR2 YSYEKL. V was clipped by 3 bases and J by 4 bases; unmatched bases: 4. The CDR3 loop spans 15 amino acids. CDR3 sequence reads: CASSQRTSGIYEQYF. In DNA, the CDR3 is TGCGCCAGCAGCCAGAGGACTAGCGGGATTTACGAGCAGTACTTC.

This clone was seen only a few times. The chain links TRBV7-9 to TRBJ2-5; no definite D call. Between the trimmed V and J ends, which lost 1 base and 5 bases, there was a span of 11 bases. Germline V gene sequence: CDR1 SEHNR, CDR2 FQNEAQ (reference sequence). This CDR3 contains 14 residues. CDR3 in amino acids: CASSLVEGGETQYF. In nucleotides, the CDR3 is TGTGCCAGCAGCTTAGTCGAAGGCGGTGAGACCCAGTACTTC.

V gene TRBV14 combines with J gene TRBJ1-1; D not resolved. Trimming removed 4 bases at V and 5 bases at J, with 14 bases between. The CDR3 runs 14 residues. Germline CDR1 reads SGHDN; CDR2 reads FVKESK. The chain's CDR3 is CASSLLRVGTEAFF. CDR3 nucleotide sequence: TGTGCCAGCAGCCTCCTGCGGGTCGGGACTGAAGCTTTCTTT. The entire variable domain, with the rest obtained from reference TRBV14 and TRBJ1-1, is as follows: EAGVTQFPSHSVIEKGQTVTLRCDPISGHDNLYWYRRVMGKEIKFLLHFVKESKQDESGMPNNRFLAERTGGTYSTLKVQPAELEDSGVYFCASSLLRVGTEAFFGQGTRLTVV.

The chain has TRBV9 and TRBJ1-5; no clear D. Germline V lookup: CDR1 SGDLS, CDR2 YYNGEE. The V and J ends lost 0 bases and 8 bases respectively, with 12 bases between them. This CDR3 spans 14 amino acids. This CDR3 reads CASSVGTHEKPQHF. The CDR3 DNA reads TGTGCCAGCAGCGTAGGTACTCATGAAAAGCCCCAGCATTTT.